These 13 T cell receptor beta chains were sequenced from one sample in a study of glioma-infiltrating T cells. Amplification of TCR alpha and beta CDR3 regions from RNA used iRepertoire nested multiplex PCR. TCRdb recomputed calls from the multiplex PCR reads with MiXCR, one row per CDR3 protein. The table includes over 100,000 distinct CDR3 sequences, around a quarter detected once. Specimen: glioma tissue, nonneoplastic brain tissue, or PBMCs (not recorded which). The receptor set was obtained from a human donor with low-grade glioma or glioblastoma, undergoing nonglioma brain surgery, or in good health (not recorded which).

This clonotype has a count of ten or more. The chain employs TRBV29-1 and TRBJ2-3; D unresolved. The germline V gene has CDR1 SQVTM and CDR2 ANQGSEA. The CDR3 consists of 13 residues. Deletions cut 3 bases from V and 1 base from J, with 8 bases between. In DNA form, the CDR3 reads TGCAGCGTTGATCGCGGAGGCACAGATACGCAGTATTTT. It codes for CSVDRGGTDTQYF.

With regard to this clonotype: No conserved phenylalanine or tryptophan is present at the end of the CDR3, so a read error is the likely explanation. V is TRBV6-5 and J is TRBJ1-2, with 7 bases identical to TRBD1. The CDR3 totals 15 residues. V lost 0 bases to trimming and J lost 4 bases; unmatched junction nucleotides: 5. In germline, CDR1 is MNHEY, CDR2 SVGAGI. The CDR3: CASSYSKGAVYGYTS. For the CDR3, the DNA is TGTGCCAGCAGTTACTCGAAGGGGGCAGTCTATGGCTACACCTCC.

This clonotype came up many times. V is TRBV12-3 or TRBV12-4 and J is TRBJ1-5, with 10 bases aligning to TRBD1. The CDR3 runs 14 residues. The trim removed 6 bases at V and 4 bases at J, leaving 3 bases unmatched. CDR3 protein: CASSWDRGNQPQHF. DNA of the CDR3: TGTGCCAGCAGCTGGGACAGGGGTAATCAGCCCCAGCATTTT.

The chain links TRBV20-1 to TRBJ2-7; TRBD1 might be the D (5 bases). Germline lookup yields CDR1 DFQATT and CDR2 SNEGSKA (reference sequence). The CDR3 spans 11 residues. As DNA, the CDR3 is TGCATTATCAAAAGGGGATACGAGCAGTACTTC. Translation gives CIIKRGYEQYF.

This clonotype was recorded many times. The chain joins TRBV6-1 to TRBJ2-3; D remains unclear. Trimming cost V 6 bases and J 0 bases, with 10 bases left between them. The CDR3 is 14 residues long. In germline, CDR1 is MNHNS, CDR2 SASEGT. The CDR3 DNA reads as TGTGCCAGCAGCCACCCTTGGAGCACAGATACGCAGTATTTT. Amino acids: CASSHPWSTDTQYF.

In its sample, this clonotype was seen a few times. This chain joins TRBV30 and TRBJ1-5, with a possible D match to TRBD1 (5 bases). Germline V CDR1 and CDR2: GTSNPN, SVGIG (reference sequence). Between the trimmed V and J ends, which lost 3 bases and 6 bases, there was a span of 15 bases. The CDR3 contains 14 residues. For the CDR3, the DNA is TGTGCCTGGAGCGGGGGAAGTGTGGCTCAGCCCCAGCATTTT. Translated: CAWSGGSVAQPQHF.

This clonotype appeared many times. The rearrangement joins TRBV28 to TRBJ1-4; no reliable D call. CDR1 and CDR2 (germline): MDHEN, SYDVKM. Trimming left V 0 bases short and J 8 bases short, with 13 bases between. The CDR3 totals 15 residues. The CDR3 nucleotides are TGTGCCAGCAGTTTATGGAGGGCGGGCGGCGAAAAACTGTTTTTT. Its translation: CASSLWRAGGEKLFF.

Notes on this clonotype: A much larger clone lies a single base off, so this may be a read error. The chain has TRBV30 and TRBJ1-5; 9 bases align to TRBD1. Unmatched junction bases numbered 9, after V lost 1 base and J lost 5 bases. The CDR3 length is 16 residues. CDR1 is GTSNPN and CDR2 is SVGIG in the germline V gene (reference sequence). CDR3 sequence: CAWSAGQGHRDQPQHF. The CDR3 nucleotides read TGTGCCTGGAGTGCAGGACAGGGGCATCGCGATCAGCCCCAGCATTTT. The variable domain in full, completed from reference TRBV30 and TRBJ1-5, reads SQTIHQWPATLVQPVGSPLSLECTVEGTSNPNLYWYRQAAGRGLQLLFYSVGIGQISSEVPQNLSASRPQDRQFILSSKKLLLSDSGFYLCAWSAGQGHRDQPQHFGDGTRLSIL.

The table lists this clonotype with a few counts. The genes are TRBV3-1 and TRBJ1-1; D is possibly TRBD1 (6 bases). V was cut by 4 bases and J by 10 bases, with 16 bases left in between. This CDR3 spans 13 amino acids. In germline, CDR1 is LGHDT, CDR2 YNNKEL (reference sequence). CDR3 loop: CASSPGGLFGAFF. The CDR3 DNA reads TGTGCCAGCAGCCCGGGGGGGCTGTTCGGAGCTTTCTTT.

The sample holds many counts of this clonotype. This chain uses TRBV7-9 with TRBJ2-7; D is perhaps TRBD2 (6 bases). The CDR3 sequence is 15 residues long. The V end was cut by 5 bases, the J end by 6 bases, with 20 bases between. Germline assignment: CDR1 SEHNR and CDR2 FQNEAQ (reference sequence). CDR3 sequence (DNA): TGTGCCAGCAGCCTCCGGGACCTACCCGGGAGCGAGCAGTACTTC. Translation gives CASSLRDLPGSEQYF.

Details on this clonotype: At one end the junction does not follow the germline gene, possibly because of a read error. V is TRBV27 and J is TRBJ1-6; D may be TRBD1 (5 bases). Germline CDR1 is MNHEY and CDR2 is SMNVEV (reference sequence). CDR3 length equals 15 residues. The CDR3 here is CASTPWDPRDPPPHF. CDR3 nucleotides: TGTGCCAGCACCCCCTGGGACCCCCGGGATCCCCCCCCCCACTTT.

This clonotype was recorded at least ten times. The rearrangement links TRBV29-1 to TRBJ2-7; tentatively, D is TRBD1 or TRBD2 (5 bases each). The V and J ends lost 3 bases and 3 bases respectively, with 9 bases between them. CDR3 length: 12 residues. Per germline, CDR1 SQVTM and CDR2 ANQGSEA. Here the CDR3 DNA reads TGCAGCGTTGATGGGGGAAGCTACGAGCAGTACTTC. Encoded protein: CSVDGGSYEQYF.

This clonotype was detected many times. The chain uses TRBV20-1 and TRBJ2-7; tentative D call: TRBD1 (6 bases). Germline loops: CDR1 DFQATT, CDR2 SNEGSKA (reference sequence). The V and J ends lost 1 base and 4 bases respectively, with 11 bases between them. The CDR3 runs 13 residues. The CDR3 is CSARALGHYEQYF. The CDR3, as DNA: TGCAGTGCTAGAGCCCTGGGACATTACGAGCAGTACTTC.